These 6 T cell receptor beta chains originate from one sample sequenced in a study of T-cell reconstitution after alpha-beta-depleted transplantation in children. The authors prepared the TCRbeta library with unique molecular identifiers. TCRdb used MiXCR to reprocess the PCR reads, holding one entry per CDR3 protein. Among 500,000 to 650,000 distinct CDR3 sequences, 13% were seen once, and the ten largest hold approximately 2.1%. The sample in question was PBMCs, mostly from graft donor cells, obtained 360 days after TCRalphabeta/CD19-depleted stem cell transplant. These TCRs come from a male patient younger than 18 who had a stem cell transplant for acute myeloid leukemia, so the T cells may come from the graft donor.

This clonotype appeared many times. V usage is TRBV4-2 and J usage is TRBJ2-1, with 10 positions matching TRBD2. From germline, CDR1 is LGHNA and CDR2 YNFKEQ. The CDR3 sequence is 18 residues long. Trimming cost V 0 bases and J 4 bases; bases outside gene matches: 9. CDR3 bases: TGTGCCAGCAGCCAAGATCCTGGACTAGCGGCCCTATACAATGAGCAGTTCTTC. It codes for CASSQDPGLAALYNEQFF.

In its sample, this clonotype was seen once. The CDR3 protein is CSASPGGTRIGTQYF. The CDR3 nucleotides read TGCAGTGCTAGCCCGGGGGGGACTAGAATTGGGACCCAGTACTTC. The genes are TRBV20-1 and TRBJ2-5, with 8 bases fitting TRBD2. CDR1 is DFQATT, CDR2 SNEGSKA, per germline (reference sequence). V gave up 3 bases and J gave up 7 bases; unmatched junction bases: 13. This CDR3 contains 15 residues.

V is TRBV6-5 and J is TRBJ2-7; D gene unclear. The CDR3 covers 17 residues. Germline V gives CDR1 MNHEY, CDR2 SVGAGI. V was trimmed by 2 bases and J by 0 bases, leaving 17 bases between them. The CDR3 DNA sequence: TGTGCCAGCAGTTACACCCCTTTGAGCGACTCCTCCTACGAGCAGTACTTC. It yields the protein CASSYTPLSDSSYEQYF.

This clonotype occurred a few times. The chain joins TRBV14 to TRBJ2-7; D gene unclear. The CDR3 covers 15 residues. V was trimmed by 2 bases and J by 6 bases, leaving 17 bases between them. CDR1 SGHDN and CDR2 FVKESK come from the germline V gene. CDR3 sequence reads: CASSQWWSVAAEQYF. The CDR3 DNA reads as TGTGCCAGCAGCCAATGGTGGAGTGTGGCGGCCGAGCAGTACTTC.

This clonotype was picked up a small number of times. This rearrangement joins TRBV12-3 or TRBV12-4 to TRBJ1-2; D gene ambiguous. Trimming left V 3 bases short and J 3 bases short, with 14 bases between. The CDR3 extends over 15 amino acids. CDR3 DNA sequence: TGTGCCAGCAGTTTCCGCCTCGGAGCCTACTATGGCTACACCTTC. This translates into CASSFRLGAYYGYTF.

This clonotype was seen many times. The chain links TRBV14 to TRBJ2-2; D is possibly TRBD2 (5 bases). V was trimmed by 7 bases and J by 1 base, leaving 16 bases between them. From germline, CDR1 is SGHDN and CDR2 FVKESK. This CDR3 is built from 16 residues. In DNA form, the CDR3 reads TGTGCCAGCACACCCCGGGCTAGCCAGAACACCGGGGAGCTGTTTTTT. It codes for CASTPRASQNTGELFF.